The rows below give T cell receptor beta chains drawn from one sample of a study of blood T cell repertoires in COVID-19. The method was immunoSEQ multiplex PCR; TCRdb's version includes in-frame clones alone and lacks a portion of them. The data contain about 170,000 clones, 86% of them singletons. Specimen: peripheral blood. The receptor set was obtained from a woman of 80 years or more in a cohort sampled during active or convalescent COVID-19. Both conserved end residues are part of each CDR3. The order of the fields is clone size, J gene, D gene, V gene, CDR3 protein, CDR3 DNA. D genes are given only for firm matches. Clone size, where shown, is once, few, many, or a class for clones that have expanded.

.,TRBJ2-1,TRBD1,TRBV18,CASSSINRGLVWNEQFF,TGTGCCAGCTCATCAATAAACAGGGGGCTCGTATGGAATGAGCAGTTCTTC
.,TRBJ1-3,.,TRBV27,CASSLQRPGWGTGNTIYF,TGTGCCAGCAGTTTACAACGCCCGGGGTGGGGGACAGGAAACACCATATATTTT
.,TRBJ1-4,TRBD1,TRBV2,CASIQGAGEKLFF,TGTGCCAGCATACAGGGGGCAGGCGAAAAACTGTTTTTT
.,TRBJ1-4,.,TRBV5-1,CASSSPTGTTNEKLFF,TGCGCCAGCAGCTCGCCGACAGGAACAACTAATGAAAAACTGTTTTTT
.,TRBJ1-2,.,TRBV7-9,CASSFGGSYGYTF,TGTGCCAGCAGCTTCGGGGGGAGCTATGGCTACACCTTC
.,TRBJ1-2,.,TRBV28,CASSLLEGGGYTF,TGTGCCAGCAGTTTATTGGAGGGAGGAGGCTACACCTTC
.,TRBJ2-1,.,TRBV11-3,CASSLGRGTKQFF,TGTGCCAGCAGCTTAGGTAGGGGGACAAAGCAGTTCTTC
.,TRBJ1-2,.,TRBV7-9,CASSLGAEGWDGYTF,TGTGCCAGCAGCTTAGGGGCGGAGGGCTGGGATGGCTACACCTTC
.,TRBJ1-3,TRBD1,TRBV20-1,CSFDRANTIYF,TGCAGCTTCGACAGGGCTAACACCATATATTTT
.,TRBJ2-3,TRBD2,TRBV2,CASTGLAERTDTQYF,TGTGCCAGCACTGGACTAGCGGAGCGTACAGATACGCAGTATTTT
.,TRBJ1-5,.,TRBV18,CASSPRALTGSNQPQHF,TGTGCCAGCTCACCCCGAGCATTAACAGGGAGCAATCAGCCCCAGCATTTT
.,TRBJ2-2,.,TRBV7-2,CASSLGQVGELFF,TGTGCCAGCAGCCTAGGACAAGTCGGGGAGCTGTTTTTT
.,TRBJ1-2,.,TRBV15,CATSRDRRVALGYGYTF,TGTGCCACCAGCAGAGATCGGCGGGTGGCACTGGGGTATGGCTACACCTTC
.,TRBJ1-5,.,TRBV19,CASSSWGPNQPQHF,TGTGCCAGTAGTAGCTGGGGCCCAAATCAGCCCCAGCATTTT
.,TRBJ1-1,.,TRBV25-1,CASSDRVGTEAFF,TGTGCCAGCAGTGACCGGGTTGGCACTGAAGCTTTCTTT
.,TRBJ1-1,.,TRBV6-6,CASSYSIGQGNTEAFF,TGTGCCAGCAGTTACTCGATAGGGCAGGGGAACACTGAAGCTTTCTTT
.,TRBJ2-3,.,TRBV27,CASSPAAGMRYTQYF,TGTGCCAGCAGTCCCGCCGCAGGGATGAGGTATACGCAGTATTTT
.,TRBJ2-7,TRBD2,TRBV7-6,CASSSQTSGGSYEQYF,TGTGCCAGCAGCTCCCAGACTAGCGGGGGCTCCTACGAGCAGTACTTC
.,TRBJ1-1,.,TRBV5-4,CASSLYRAVNTEAFF,TGTGCCAGCAGCTTATACAGGGCTGTGAACACTGAAGCTTTCTTT
once,TRBJ1-3,.,TRBV6-5,CASSSTTDSGNTIYF,TGTGCCAGCAGTTCCACGACAGATTCTGGAAACACCATATATTTT
.,TRBJ2-5,.,TRBV5-6,CASSLADKETQYF,TGTGCCAGCAGCTTGGCAGACAAAGAGACCCAGTACTTC
.,TRBJ2-7,TRBD2,TRBV5-4,CASSLPSLSGVYEQYF,TGTGCCAGCAGCTTGCCCAGTCTTAGCGGGGTCTACGAGCAGTACTTC
.,TRBJ2-1,.,TRBV5-1,CASSLARVAHNEQFF,TGCGCCAGCAGCTTGGCCCGTGTAGCTCACAATGAGCAGTTCTTC
.,TRBJ1-6,.,TRBV4-3,CASSQDRDPWSSPLHF,TGCGCCAGCAGCCAAGATCGGGATCCCTGGAGTTCACCCCTCCACTTT
.,TRBJ1-1,TRBD1,TRBV9,CASSARTGDPEAFF,TGTGCCAGCAGCGCGAGGACAGGGGATCCTGAAGCTTTCTTT
.,TRBJ2-1,TRBD2,TRBV12-3/TRBV12-4,CATRLAGYNEQFF,TGTGCCACCAGACTAGCGGGGTACAATGAGCAGTTCTTC
.,TRBJ2-5,TRBD2,TRBV28,CASSFLGSGQETQYF,TGTGCCAGCAGTTTTCTGGGTAGCGGGCAAGAGACCCAGTACTTC
.,TRBJ1-4,.,TRBV7-8,CASSLGQATNEKLFF,TGTGCCAGCAGCTTAGGGCAGGCAACTAATGAAAAACTGTTTTTT
.,TRBJ2-1,TRBD2,TRBV7-2,CASSPSGRAGGEQFF,TGTGCCAGCAGCCCATCCGGGAGGGCGGGGGGTGAGCAGTTCTTC
.,TRBJ2-7,.,TRBV28,CASRQSYEQYF,TGTGCCAGCAGACAGTCCTACGAGCAGTACTTC
once,TRBJ2-1,.,TRBV7-2,CASSSGSRGYYNEQFF,TGTGCCAGCAGCTCCGGGTCGAGAGGGTACTACAATGAGCAGTTCTTC
.,TRBJ1-6,.,TRBV3-1/TRBV3-2,CASSQEARRANSPLHF,TGTGCCAGCAGCCAAGAAGCCCGGAGGGCAAATTCACCCCTCCACTTT
.,TRBJ2-7,.,TRBV7-9,CASSSSRPYEQYF,TGTGCCAGCAGCTCGAGCAGGCCCTACGAGCAGTACTTC
once,TRBJ2-1,TRBD1,TRBV6-2/TRBV6-3,CASSYSGTGGNEQFF,TGTGCCAGCAGTTACTCCGGGACAGGGGGTAATGAGCAGTTCTTC
.,TRBJ1-2,TRBD1,TRBV19,CASSPDRGRSGYTF,TGTGCCAGTAGTCCCGACAGGGGAAGGAGTGGCTACACCTTC
.,TRBJ1-2,.,TRBV24-1,CATSDQGDSNYGYTF,TGTGCCACCAGTGATCAGGGCGACAGTAACTATGGCTACACCTTC
.,TRBJ1-5,.,TRBV2,CATGLLDQPQHF,TGTGCCACCGGACTTTTGGATCAGCCCCAGCATTTT
.,TRBJ1-4,TRBD1,TRBV9,CASSVSTGGEYEKLFF,TGTGCCAGCAGCGTATCGACAGGGGGCGAGTATGAAAAACTGTTTTTT
.,TRBJ1-5,.,TRBV6-4,CARGGRKVCNQPQHF,TGTGCCAGAGGGGGACGTAAGGTTTGCAATCAGCCCCAGCATTTT
once,TRBJ1-3,.,TRBV3-1/TRBV3-2,CASSQALTDGNTIYF,TGTGCCAGCAGCCAAGCACTGACAGATGGAAACACCATATATTTT
.,TRBJ2-3,.,TRBV3-1/TRBV3-2,CASSQVHTTQYF,TGTGCCAGCAGCCAAGTCCATACAACGCAGTATTTT
once,TRBJ2-5,.,TRBV28,CASSSRQTQETQYF,TGTGCCAGCAGTTCCCGACAGACCCAAGAGACCCAGTACTTC
few,TRBJ1-6,.,TRBV2,CASSAMKIILHF,TGTGCCAGCAGTGCTATGAAAATTATCCTCCACTTT
.,TRBJ1-1,.,TRBV6-2/TRBV6-3,CASSFGTKNTEAFF,TGTGCCAGCAGTTTCGGGACAAAGAACACTGAAGCTTTCTTT
.,TRBJ2-5,TRBD1,TRBV28,CASSWGQSQETQYF,TGTGCCAGCAGTTGGGGACAGTCCCAAGAGACCCAGTACTTC
.,TRBJ2-2,.,TRBV18,CASSRLAENTGELFF,TGTGCCAGCTCACGTCTAGCCGAGAACACCGGGGAGCTGTTTTTT
once,TRBJ2-5,.,TRBV18,CASSPQRPRLQETQYF,TGTGCCAGCTCACCACAAAGACCGCGGCTCCAAGAGACCCAGTACTTC
.,TRBJ2-1,.,TRBV24-1,CATSNFRQASYNEQFF,TGTGCCACCAGTAATTTCAGGCAGGCCTCCTACAATGAGCAGTTCTTC
.,TRBJ2-7,TRBD1,TRBV5-1,CASSRQGTYEQYF,TGCGCCAGCAGCCGACAGGGGACCTACGAGCAGTACTTC
once,TRBJ2-5,TRBD2,TRBV6-5,CASSQGGTSVETQYF,TGTGCCAGCAGCCAAGGGGGGACTAGCGTGGAGACCCAGTACTTC
.,TRBJ1-2,TRBD1,TRBV19,CASSPGTGGGYGYTF,TGTGCCAGTAGTCCAGGGACAGGGGGCGGCTATGGCTACACCTTC
.,TRBJ1-1,TRBD1,TRBV10-3,CAISASPGQGTMNTEAFF,TGTGCCATCAGTGCTTCCCCGGGACAGGGGACGATGAACACTGAAGCTTTCTTT
.,TRBJ2-7,.,TRBV5-8,CASTVSTASYEQYF,TGTGCCAGCACCGTATCGACAGCCTCCTACGAGCAGTACTTC
.,TRBJ1-2,TRBD1,TRBV5-1,CASSLGPGTATVYGYTF,TGCGCCAGCAGCTTAGGGCCCGGGACAGCCACCGTCTATGGCTACACCTTC
.,TRBJ1-2,.,TRBV30,CAFDGGNYGYTF,TGTGCCTTCGATGGGGGGAACTATGGCTACACCTTC
.,TRBJ1-5,.,TRBV10-3,CAISEKGNQPQHF,TGTGCCATCAGTGAGAAGGGGAATCAGCCCCAGCATTTT
.,TRBJ1-5,.,TRBV5-8,CASSLPGSNQPQHF,TGTGCCAGCAGCTTGCCGGGGAGCAATCAGCCCCAGCATTTT